This T cell receptor beta chain emerged from a study of blood T cell repertoires in COVID-19. The germline gives CDR1 MNHEY, CDR2 SMNVEV (reference sequence). Trimming removed 1 base at V and 3 bases at J, with 12 bases between. CDR3 length: 15 residues. Data came from immunoSEQ multiplex PCR; TCRdb stores just in-frame clones and leaves some out. The data contain 250,000 to 300,000 clones, 83% of them singletons. This chain uses TRBV27 with TRBJ1-2; D not resolved. The specimen was peripheral blood. This TCR derives from a man between 60 and 75 years old who had recovered from COVID-19. DNA of the CDR3: TGTGCCAGCAGTTTATTGGGTGGGCCGGACTATGGCTACACCTTC. This sequence encodes CASSLLGGPDYGYTF.